This T cell receptor (beta chain) emerged from a study of response to subunit inactivated influenza vaccine. As to this clonotype: Its antigen remains unidentified.

Each CDR3 protein gets one entry after TCRdb re-called the RT-PCR reads with MiXCR. The sample has about 650,000 distinct CDR3 sequences, 11% to 15% seen once; the top ten hold less than 8.5%. Whole-study findings and limits: Authors suggested seasonal influenza vaccinations each recruit few new T cells.

Trimming cost V 5 bases and J 5 bases, with 10 bases left between them. The CDR3 contains 12 residues. Germline lookup yields CDR1 GTSNPN and CDR2 SVGIG (reference sequence). The J gene is TRBJ2-1, the V gene TRBV30; D unresolved. This TCR was sampled from a man between 50 and 59 years old who received an inactivated influenza vaccine. This specimen was PBMCs from blood, taken 14 to 15 days before vaccination. The CDR3: CAWGFGDNEQFF. As DNA, the CDR3 is TGTGCCTGGGGATTCGGCGACAATGAGCAGTTCTTC.